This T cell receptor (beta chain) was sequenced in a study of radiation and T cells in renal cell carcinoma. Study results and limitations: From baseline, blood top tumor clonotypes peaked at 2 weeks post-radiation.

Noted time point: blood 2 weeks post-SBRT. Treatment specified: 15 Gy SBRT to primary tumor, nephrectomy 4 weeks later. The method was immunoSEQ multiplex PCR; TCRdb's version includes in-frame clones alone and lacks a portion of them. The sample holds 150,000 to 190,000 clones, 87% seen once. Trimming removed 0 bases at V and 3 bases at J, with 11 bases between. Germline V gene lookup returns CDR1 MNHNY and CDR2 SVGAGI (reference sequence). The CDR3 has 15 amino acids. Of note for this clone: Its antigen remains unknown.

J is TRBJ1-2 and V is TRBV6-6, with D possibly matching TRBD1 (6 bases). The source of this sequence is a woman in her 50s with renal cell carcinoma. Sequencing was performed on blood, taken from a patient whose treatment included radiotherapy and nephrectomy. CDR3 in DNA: TGTGCCAGCAGTTACTCCCAGGGGAGGGACTATGGCTACACCTTC. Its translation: CASSYSQGRDYGYTF.